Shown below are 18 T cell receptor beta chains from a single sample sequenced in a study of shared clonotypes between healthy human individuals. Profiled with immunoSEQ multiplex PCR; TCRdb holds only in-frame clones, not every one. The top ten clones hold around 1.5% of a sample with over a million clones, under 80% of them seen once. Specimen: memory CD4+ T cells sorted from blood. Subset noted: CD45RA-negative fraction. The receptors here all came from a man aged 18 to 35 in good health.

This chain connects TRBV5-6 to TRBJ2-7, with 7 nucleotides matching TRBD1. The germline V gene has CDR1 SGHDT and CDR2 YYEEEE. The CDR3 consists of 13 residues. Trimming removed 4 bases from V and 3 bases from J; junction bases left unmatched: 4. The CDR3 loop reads CASSIRQGYEQYF. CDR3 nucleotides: TGTGCCAGCAGCATTAGACAGGGCTACGAGCAGTACTTC.

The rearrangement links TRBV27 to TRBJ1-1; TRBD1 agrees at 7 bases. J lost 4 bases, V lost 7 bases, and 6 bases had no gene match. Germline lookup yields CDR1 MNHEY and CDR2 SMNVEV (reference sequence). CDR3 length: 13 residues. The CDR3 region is CASKRGGLTEAFF. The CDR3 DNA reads TGTGCCAGCAAACGAGGGGGCCTCACTGAAGCTTTCTTT.

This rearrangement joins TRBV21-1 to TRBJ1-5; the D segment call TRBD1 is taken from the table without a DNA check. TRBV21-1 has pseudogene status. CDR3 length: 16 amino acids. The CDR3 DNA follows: TGTGCCAGCAGCAAAGTAACAGGACACCGCAATCAGCCCCAGCATTTT. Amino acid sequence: CASSKVTGHRNQPQHF.

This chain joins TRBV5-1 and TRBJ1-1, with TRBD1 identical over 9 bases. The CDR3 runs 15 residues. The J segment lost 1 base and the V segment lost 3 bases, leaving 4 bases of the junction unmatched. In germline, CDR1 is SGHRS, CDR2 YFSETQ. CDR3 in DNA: TGCGCCAGCAGCTCCGCGGGACAGGGGAACACTGAAGCTTTCTTT. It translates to CASSSAGQGNTEAFF.

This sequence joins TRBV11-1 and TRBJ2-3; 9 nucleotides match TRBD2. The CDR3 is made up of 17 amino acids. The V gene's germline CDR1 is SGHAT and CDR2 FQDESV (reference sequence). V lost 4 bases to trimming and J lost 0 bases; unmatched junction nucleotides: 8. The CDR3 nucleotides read TGTGCCAGCAGCTCCGGATTAGCGGGGGCTAGCACAGATACGCAGTATTTT. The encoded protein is CASSSGLAGASTDTQYF.

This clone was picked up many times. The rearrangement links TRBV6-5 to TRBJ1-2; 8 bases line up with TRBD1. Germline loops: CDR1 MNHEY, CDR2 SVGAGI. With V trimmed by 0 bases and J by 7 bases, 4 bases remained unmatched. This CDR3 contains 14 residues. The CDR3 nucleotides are TGTGCCAGCAGTTACTCCGATGGACAGGGTGGCTACACCTTC. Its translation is CASSYSDGQGGYTF.

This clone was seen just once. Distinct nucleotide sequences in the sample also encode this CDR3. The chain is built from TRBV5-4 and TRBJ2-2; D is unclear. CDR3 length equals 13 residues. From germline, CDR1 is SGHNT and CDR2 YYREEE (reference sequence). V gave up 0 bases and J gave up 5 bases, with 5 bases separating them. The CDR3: CASSLVATGELFF. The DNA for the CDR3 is TGTGCCAGCAGCTTGGTGGCGACCGGGGAGCTGTTTTTT.

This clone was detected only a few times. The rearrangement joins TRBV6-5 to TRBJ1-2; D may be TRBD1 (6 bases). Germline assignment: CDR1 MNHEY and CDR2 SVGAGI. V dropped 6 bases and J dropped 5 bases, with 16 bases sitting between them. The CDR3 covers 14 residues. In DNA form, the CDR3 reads TGTGCCAGCAGCGGGACACCAACAGGGTATGGCTACACCTTC. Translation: CASSGTPTGYGYTF.

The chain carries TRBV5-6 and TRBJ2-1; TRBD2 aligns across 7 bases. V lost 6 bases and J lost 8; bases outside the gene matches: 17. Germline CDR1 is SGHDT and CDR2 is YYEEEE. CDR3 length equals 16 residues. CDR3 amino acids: CASTLTAGASGHEQFF. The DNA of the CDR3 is TGTGCCAGCACCCTGACCGCGGGAGCTTCAGGCCATGAGCAGTTCTTC.

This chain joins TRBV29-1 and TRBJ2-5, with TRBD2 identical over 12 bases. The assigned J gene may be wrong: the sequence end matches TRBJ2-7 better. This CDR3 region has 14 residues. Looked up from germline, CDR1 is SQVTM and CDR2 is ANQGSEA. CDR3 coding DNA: TGCAGCGTTGCTAGCGGGGGGGCATCCTACGAGCAGTACTTC. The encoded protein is CSVASGGASYEQYF.

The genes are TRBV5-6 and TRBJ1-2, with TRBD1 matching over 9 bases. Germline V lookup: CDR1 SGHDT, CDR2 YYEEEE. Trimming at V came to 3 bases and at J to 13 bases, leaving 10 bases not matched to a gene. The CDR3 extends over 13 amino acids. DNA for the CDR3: TGTGCCAGCAGCTCCGGACAGGGGAGGTGGTGCACCTTC. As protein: CASSSGQGRWCTF.

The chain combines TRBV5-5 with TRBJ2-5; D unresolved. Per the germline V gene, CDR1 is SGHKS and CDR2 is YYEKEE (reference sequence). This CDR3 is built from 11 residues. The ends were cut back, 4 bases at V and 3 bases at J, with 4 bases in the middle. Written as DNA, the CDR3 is TGTGCCAGCAGCGGGAAAGAGACCCAGTACTTC. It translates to CASSGKETQYF.

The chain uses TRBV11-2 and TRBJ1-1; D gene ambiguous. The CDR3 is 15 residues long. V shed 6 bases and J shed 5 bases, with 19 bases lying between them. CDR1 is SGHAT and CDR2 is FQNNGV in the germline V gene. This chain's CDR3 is CASSLTEQVLTEAFF. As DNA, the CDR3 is TGTGCCAGCAGTTTGACGGAGCAGGTTTTGACTGAAGCTTTCTTT. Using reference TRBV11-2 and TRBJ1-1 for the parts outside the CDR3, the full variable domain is EAGVAQSPRYKIIEKRQSVAFWCNPISGHATLYWYQQILGQGPKLLIQFQNNGVVDDSQLPKDRFSAERLKGVDSTLKIQPAKLEDSAVYLCASSLTEQVLTEAFFGQGTRLTVV.

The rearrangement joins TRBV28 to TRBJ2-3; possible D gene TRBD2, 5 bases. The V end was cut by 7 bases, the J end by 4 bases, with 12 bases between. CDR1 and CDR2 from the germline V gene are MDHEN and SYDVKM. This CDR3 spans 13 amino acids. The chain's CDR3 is CASNTRASDTQYF. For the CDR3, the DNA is TGTGCCAGCAATACGAGGGCATCAGATACGCAGTATTTT.

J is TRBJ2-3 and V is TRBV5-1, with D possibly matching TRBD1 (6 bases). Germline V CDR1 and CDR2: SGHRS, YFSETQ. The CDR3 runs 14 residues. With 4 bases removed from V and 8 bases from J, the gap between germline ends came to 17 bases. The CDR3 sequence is CASSDRRTVATQYF. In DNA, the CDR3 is TGCGCCAGCAGCGACAGGCGGACAGTCGCTACGCAGTATTTT.

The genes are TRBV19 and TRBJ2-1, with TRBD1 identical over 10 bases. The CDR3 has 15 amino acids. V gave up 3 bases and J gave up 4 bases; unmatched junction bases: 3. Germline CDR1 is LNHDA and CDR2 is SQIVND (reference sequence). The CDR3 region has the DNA TGTGCCAGTAGTATGGGACAGGGGATGTACAATGAGCAGTTCTTC. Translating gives CASSMGQGMYNEQFF.

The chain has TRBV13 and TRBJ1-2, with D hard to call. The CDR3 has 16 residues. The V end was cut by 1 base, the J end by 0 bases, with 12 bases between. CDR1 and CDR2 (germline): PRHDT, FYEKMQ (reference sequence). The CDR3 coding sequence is TGTGCCAGCAGCTTAGTTGGCGGAAAATCTAACTATGGCTACACCTTC. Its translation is CASSLVGGKSNYGYTF.

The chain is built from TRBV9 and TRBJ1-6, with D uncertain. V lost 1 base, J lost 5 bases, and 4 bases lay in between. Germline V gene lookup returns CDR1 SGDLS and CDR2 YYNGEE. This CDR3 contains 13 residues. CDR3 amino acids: CASSVQNNSPLHF. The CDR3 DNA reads TGTGCCAGCAGCGTACAGAATAATTCACCCCTCCACTTT.